This TCR beta chain was captured by sequencing in a study of blood T cell repertoires in COVID-19. Per the germline V gene, CDR1 is KGHDR and CDR2 is SFDVKD. The ends lost 5 bases at V and 4 bases at J; junction bases unmatched: 2. This CDR3 has 14 residues. Assay: immunoSEQ multiplex PCR; the TCRdb copy retains only in-frame clones and omits some. The table records some 100,000 clones, about 90% of them present only once. This receptor was obtained from a woman between 70 and 85 years old with acute or convalescent COVID-19. Sequencing was carried out using peripheral blood. V usage is TRBV24-1 and J usage is TRBJ2-1, with 9 bases identical to TRBD2. The CDR3 loop is CATSVAGGYNEQFF. The CDR3 DNA sequence: TGTGCCACCAGTGTGGCGGGAGGGTACAATGAGCAGTTCTTC.